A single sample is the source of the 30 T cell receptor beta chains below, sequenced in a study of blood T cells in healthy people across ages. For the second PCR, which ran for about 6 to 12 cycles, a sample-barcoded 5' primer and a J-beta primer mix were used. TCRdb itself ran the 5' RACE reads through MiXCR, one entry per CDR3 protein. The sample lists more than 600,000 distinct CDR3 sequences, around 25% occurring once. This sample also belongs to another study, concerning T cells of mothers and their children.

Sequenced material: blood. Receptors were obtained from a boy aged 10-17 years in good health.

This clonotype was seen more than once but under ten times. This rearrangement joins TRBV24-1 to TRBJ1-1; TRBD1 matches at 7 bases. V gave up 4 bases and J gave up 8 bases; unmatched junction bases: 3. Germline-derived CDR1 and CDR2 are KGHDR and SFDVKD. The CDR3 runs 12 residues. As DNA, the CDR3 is TGTGCCACCAGTGACTTGACAGGGGAAGCTTTCTTT. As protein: CATSDLTGEAFF.

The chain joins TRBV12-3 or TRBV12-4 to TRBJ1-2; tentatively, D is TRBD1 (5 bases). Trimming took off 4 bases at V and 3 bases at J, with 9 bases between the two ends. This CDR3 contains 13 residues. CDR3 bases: TGTGCCAGCAGTTGGGGGACTCACTATGGCTACACCTTC. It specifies CASSWGTHYGYTF.

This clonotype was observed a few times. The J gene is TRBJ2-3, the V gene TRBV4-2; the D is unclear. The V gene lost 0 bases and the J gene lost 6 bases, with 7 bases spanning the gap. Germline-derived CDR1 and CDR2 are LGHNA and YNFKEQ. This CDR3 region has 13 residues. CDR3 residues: CASSQDVGDTQYF. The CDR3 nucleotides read TGTGCCAGCAGCCAAGATGTAGGGGATACGCAGTATTTT.

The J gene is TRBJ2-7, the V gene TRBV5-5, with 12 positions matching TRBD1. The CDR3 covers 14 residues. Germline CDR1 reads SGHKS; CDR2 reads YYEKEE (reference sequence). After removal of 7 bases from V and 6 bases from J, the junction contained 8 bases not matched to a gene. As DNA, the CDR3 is TGTGCCAGCCTGACGGGACAGGGGGCCGCCGAGCAGTACTTC. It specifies CASLTGQGAAEQYF.

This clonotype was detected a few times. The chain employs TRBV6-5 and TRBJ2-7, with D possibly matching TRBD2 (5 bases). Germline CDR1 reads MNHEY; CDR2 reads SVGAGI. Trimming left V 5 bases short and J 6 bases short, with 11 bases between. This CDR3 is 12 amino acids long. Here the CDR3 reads CASSPDGLEQYF. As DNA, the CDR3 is TGTGCCAGCAGTCCCGACGGACTCGAGCAGTACTTC.

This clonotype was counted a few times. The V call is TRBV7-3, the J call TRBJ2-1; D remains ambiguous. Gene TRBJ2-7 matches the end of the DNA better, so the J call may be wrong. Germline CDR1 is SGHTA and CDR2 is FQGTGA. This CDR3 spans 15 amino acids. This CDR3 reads CASSPKHSGSYEQYF. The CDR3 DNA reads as TGTGCCAGCAGCCCAAAACATTCGGGCTCCTACGAGCAGTACTTC.

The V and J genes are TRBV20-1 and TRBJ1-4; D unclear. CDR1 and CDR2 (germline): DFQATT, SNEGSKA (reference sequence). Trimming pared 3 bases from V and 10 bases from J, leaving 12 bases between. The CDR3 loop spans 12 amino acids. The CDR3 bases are TGCAGTGCTAGTGTTGGGGAGGGAAAACTGTTTTTT. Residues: CSASVGEGKLFF.

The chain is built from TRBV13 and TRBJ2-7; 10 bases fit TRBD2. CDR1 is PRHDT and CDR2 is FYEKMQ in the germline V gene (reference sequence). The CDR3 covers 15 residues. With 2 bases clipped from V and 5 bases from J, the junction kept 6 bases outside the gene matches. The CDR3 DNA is TGTGCCAGCAGCTTAACAGCGGGGGGGCCCCACGAGCAGTACTTC. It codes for CASSLTAGGPHEQYF.

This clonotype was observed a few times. DNA for the CDR3: TGTGCCATCAGTGCCTCGGCTGCCAACGATATTCAGTATTTT. This codes for CAISASAANDIQYF. The V gene is TRBV10-3, the J gene TRBJ2-3; D not certain. Germline V gene sequence: CDR1 ENHRY, CDR2 SYGVKD. There are 14 residues in the CDR3. Trimming stripped 4 bases from V and 12 bases from J, with 20 bases between.

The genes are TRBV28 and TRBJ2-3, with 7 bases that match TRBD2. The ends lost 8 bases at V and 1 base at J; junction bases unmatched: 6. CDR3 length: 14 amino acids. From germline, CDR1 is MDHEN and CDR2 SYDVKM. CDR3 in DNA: TGTGCCAGCGGCCGGGGGGTTGGCACAGATACGCAGTATTTT. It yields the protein CASGRGVGTDTQYF. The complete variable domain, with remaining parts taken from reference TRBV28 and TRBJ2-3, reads DVKVTQSSRYLVKRTGEKVFLECVQDMDHENMFWYRQDPGLGLRLIYFSYDVKMKEKGDIPEGYSVSREKKERFSLILESASTNQTSMYLCASGRGVGTDTQYFGPGTRLTVL.

The CDR3, as DNA: TGTGCCAGCAGTTTCGGCGGGGGCTCCCATGTTGAGCAGTTCTTC. It translates to CASSFGGGSHVEQFF. The chain recombines TRBV12-3 or TRBV12-4 with TRBJ2-1; TRBD2 might be the D (7 bases). CDR3 length: 15 amino acids. The V end was cut by 3 bases, the J end by 9 bases, with 18 bases between.

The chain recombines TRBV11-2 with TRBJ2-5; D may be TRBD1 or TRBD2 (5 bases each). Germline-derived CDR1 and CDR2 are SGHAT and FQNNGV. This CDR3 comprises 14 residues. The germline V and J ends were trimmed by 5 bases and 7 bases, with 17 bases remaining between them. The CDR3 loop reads CASSLNSRDPTQYF. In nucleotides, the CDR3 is TGTGCCAGCAGCCTCAACTCCAGGGACCCGACCCAGTACTTC.

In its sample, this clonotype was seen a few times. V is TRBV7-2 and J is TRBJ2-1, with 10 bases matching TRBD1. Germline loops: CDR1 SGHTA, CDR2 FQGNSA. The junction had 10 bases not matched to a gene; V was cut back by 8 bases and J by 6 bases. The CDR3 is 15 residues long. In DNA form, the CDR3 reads TGTGCCAGCCAATCGGGGACAGGGGATGTCAATGAGCAGTTCTTC. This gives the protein CASQSGTGDVNEQFF.

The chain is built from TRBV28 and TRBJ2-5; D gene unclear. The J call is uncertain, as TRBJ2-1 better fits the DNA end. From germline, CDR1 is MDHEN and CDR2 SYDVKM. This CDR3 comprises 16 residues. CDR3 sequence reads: CASSLLVAVYHNEQFF. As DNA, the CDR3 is TGTGCCAGCAGTTTATTGGTAGCCGTATACCACAATGAGCAGTTCTTC.

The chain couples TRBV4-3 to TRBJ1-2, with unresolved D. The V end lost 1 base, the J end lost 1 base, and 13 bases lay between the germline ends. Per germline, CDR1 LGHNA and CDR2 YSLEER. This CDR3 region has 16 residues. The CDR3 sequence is CASSQGLTGSNYGYTF. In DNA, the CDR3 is TGCGCCAGCAGCCAAGGGCTCACCGGGAGTAACTATGGCTACACCTTC.

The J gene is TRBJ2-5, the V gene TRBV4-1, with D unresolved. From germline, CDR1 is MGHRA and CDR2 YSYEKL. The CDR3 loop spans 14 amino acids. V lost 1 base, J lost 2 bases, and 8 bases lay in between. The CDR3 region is CASSQAGSQETQYF. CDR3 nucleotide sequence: TGCGCCAGCAGCCAAGCCGGGTCTCAAGAGACCCAGTACTTC.

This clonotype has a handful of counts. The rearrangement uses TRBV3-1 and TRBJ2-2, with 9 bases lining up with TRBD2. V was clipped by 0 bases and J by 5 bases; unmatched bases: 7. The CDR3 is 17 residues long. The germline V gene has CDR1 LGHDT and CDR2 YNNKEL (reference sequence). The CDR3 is CASSQDSLAGLTGELFF. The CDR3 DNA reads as TGTGCCAGCAGCCAAGACAGCCTAGCGGGACTAACCGGGGAGCTGTTTTTT.

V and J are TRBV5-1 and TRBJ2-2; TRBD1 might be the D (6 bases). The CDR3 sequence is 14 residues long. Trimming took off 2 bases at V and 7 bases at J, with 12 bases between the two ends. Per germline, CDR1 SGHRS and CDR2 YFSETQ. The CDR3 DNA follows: TGCGCCAGCAGCTTCCAGGGGCGAATCGGGGAGCTGTTTTTT. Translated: CASSFQGRIGELFF.

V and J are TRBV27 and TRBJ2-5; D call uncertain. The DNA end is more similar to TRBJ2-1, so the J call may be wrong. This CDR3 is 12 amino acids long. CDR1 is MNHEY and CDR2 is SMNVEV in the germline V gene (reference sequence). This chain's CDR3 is CASSNVGNEQFF. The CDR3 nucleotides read TGTGCCAGCAGCAACGTGGGGAATGAGCAGTTCTTC.

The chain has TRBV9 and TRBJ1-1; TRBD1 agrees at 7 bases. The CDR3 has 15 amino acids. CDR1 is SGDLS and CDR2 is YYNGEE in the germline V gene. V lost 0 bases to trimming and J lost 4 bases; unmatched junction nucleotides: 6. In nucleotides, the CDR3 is TGTGCCAGCAGCGTAGATGGAGGGGGCCGCACTGAAGCTTTCTTT. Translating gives CASSVDGGGRTEAFF.

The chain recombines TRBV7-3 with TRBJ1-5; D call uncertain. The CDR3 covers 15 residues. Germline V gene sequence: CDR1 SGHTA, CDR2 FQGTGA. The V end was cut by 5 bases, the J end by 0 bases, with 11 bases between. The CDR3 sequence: CASSPSGRSNQPQHF. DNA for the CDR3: TGTGCCAGCAGCCCTTCAGGACGTAGCAATCAGCCCCAGCATTTT.

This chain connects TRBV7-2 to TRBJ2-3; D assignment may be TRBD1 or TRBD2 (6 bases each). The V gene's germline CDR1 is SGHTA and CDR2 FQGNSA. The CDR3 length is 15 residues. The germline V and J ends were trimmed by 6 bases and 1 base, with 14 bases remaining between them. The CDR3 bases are TGTGCCAGCAGTACCGGTGGGGGGCGCACAGATACGCAGTATTTT. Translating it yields CASSTGGGRTDTQYF.

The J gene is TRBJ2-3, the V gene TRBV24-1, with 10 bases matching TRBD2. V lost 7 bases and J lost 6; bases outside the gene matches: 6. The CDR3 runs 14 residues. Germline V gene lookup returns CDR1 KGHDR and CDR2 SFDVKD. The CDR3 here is CATRQSGRGDTQYF. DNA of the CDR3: TGTGCCACCAGGCAGAGCGGGAGGGGTGATACGCAGTATTTT.

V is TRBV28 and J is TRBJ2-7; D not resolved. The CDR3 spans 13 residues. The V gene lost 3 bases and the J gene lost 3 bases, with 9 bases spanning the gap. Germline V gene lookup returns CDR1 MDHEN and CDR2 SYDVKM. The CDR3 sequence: CASSFVGYYEQYF. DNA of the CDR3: TGTGCCAGCAGTTTTGTGGGATACTACGAGCAGTACTTC.

The CDR3 loop is CALGGGSNEQFF. CDR3 sequence (DNA): TGTGCCCTCGGCGGGGGGAGCAATGAGCAGTTCTTC. J is TRBJ2-5 and V is TRBV2; 8 positions agree with TRBD2. Matching the DNA end better, TRBJ2-1 makes the J call doubtful. CDR3 length: 12 residues. The germline gives CDR1 SNHLY, CDR2 FYNNEI.

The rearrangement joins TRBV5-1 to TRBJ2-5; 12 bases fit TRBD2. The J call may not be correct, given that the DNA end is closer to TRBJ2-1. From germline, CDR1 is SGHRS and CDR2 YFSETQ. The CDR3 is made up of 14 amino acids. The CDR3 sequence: CASRLAGEPDEQFF. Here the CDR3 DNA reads TGCGCCAGCCGACTAGCGGGGGAACCCGATGAGCAGTTCTTC.

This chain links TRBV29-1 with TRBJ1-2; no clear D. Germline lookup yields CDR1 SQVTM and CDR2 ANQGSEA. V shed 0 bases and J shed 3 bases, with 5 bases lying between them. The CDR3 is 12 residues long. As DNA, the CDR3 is TGCAGCGTTGAAGACATGGACTATGGCTACACCTTC. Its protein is CSVEDMDYGYTF.

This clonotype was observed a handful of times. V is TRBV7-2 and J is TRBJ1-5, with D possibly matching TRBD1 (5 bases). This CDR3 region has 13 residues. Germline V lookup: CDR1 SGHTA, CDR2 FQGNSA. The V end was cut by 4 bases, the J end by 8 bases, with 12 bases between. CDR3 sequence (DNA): TGTGCCAGCAGCTCCTGGGGGGATGAGCCCCAGCATTTT. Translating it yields CASSSWGDEPQHF.

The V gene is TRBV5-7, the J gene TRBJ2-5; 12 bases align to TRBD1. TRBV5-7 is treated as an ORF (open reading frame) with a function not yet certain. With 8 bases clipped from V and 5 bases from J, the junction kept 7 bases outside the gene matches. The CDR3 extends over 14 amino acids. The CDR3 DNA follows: TGTGCCAGAAGCGGGACAGGGGGCACGGAGACCCAGTACTTC. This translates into CARSGTGGTETQYF.

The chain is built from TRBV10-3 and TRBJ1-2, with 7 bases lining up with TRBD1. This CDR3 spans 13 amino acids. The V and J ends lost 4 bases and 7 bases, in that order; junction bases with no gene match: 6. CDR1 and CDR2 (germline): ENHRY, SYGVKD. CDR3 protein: CAISGTGPGGYTF. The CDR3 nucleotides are TGTGCCATCAGTGGGACAGGACCCGGTGGCTACACCTTC.